The clone carrying this T cell receptor (beta chain) was seen more than once but under ten times. The antigen remains unidentified. These data belong to a study of shared clonotypes between healthy human individuals. Study in general: CD4 naive and CD4 memory each took three plates per donor, while CD8 naive took two and CD8 memory one. General study results and limits: Relative to their counterparts shared across all four donors, non-shared clonotypes exhibited diminished generation probabilities. Richness estimates generally favored naive over memory subsets.

This CDR3 region has 13 residues. V dropped 4 bases and J dropped 5; count of bases not matched to a gene: 5. CDR1 is SGHRS and CDR2 is YFSETQ in the germline V gene. In the original analysis: ImmunoSEQ yielded junction-only sequences lacking quality scores, so filtering differed. The table came from immunoSEQ multiplex PCR; TCRdb's copy has only in-frame clones and leaves some out. D and trimming were read from the DNA, whereas the V and J calls and clone size are those reported in that table. Of over 700,000 clones in the sample, over 60% were seen once. The chain employs TRBV5-1 and TRBJ1-2, with 7 bases identical to TRBD1. The sample comprised memory CD4+ T cells sorted from blood. The subset is: CD45RA-negative fraction. This receptor was obtained from a young woman in good health. CDR3 nucleotide sequence: TGCGCCAGCAGCGCGACAGGGATTTATGGCTACACCTTC. Amino acid sequence: CASSATGIYGYTF.